The 5 T cell receptor beta chains below were found in one sample sequenced in a study of blood T cell repertoires in COVID-19. Repertoires were generated with immunoSEQ multiplex PCR, while TCRdb's copy carries only in-frame clones and drops some. This table holds 150,000 to 200,000 clones, about 83% found once. Sample: peripheral blood. These receptors were obtained from a man in his 60s with acute or convalescent COVID-19.

This chain links TRBV7-8 with TRBJ2-7; maybe TRBD1 (5 bases). The CDR3 is made up of 15 amino acids. Germline V CDR1 and CDR2: SGHVS, FQNEAQ. V lost 0 bases, J lost 3 bases, and 12 bases lay in between. CDR3 region: CASSLAATVLYEQYF. DNA for the CDR3: TGTGCCAGCAGCTTAGCAGCGACAGTCCTCTACGAGCAGTACTTC.

This chain connects TRBV9 to TRBJ2-3; perhaps TRBD1 as D (5 bases). Trimming removed 0 bases at V and 4 bases at J, with 15 bases between. CDR1 is SGDLS, CDR2 YYNGEE, per germline. The CDR3 loop spans 16 amino acids. CDR3 in DNA: TGTGCCAGCAGCGTAGTAGATCAGGGTGCCGCAGATACGCAGTATTTT. Its translation is CASSVVDQGAADTQYF.

This sequence joins TRBV19 and TRBJ1-2; TRBD1 agrees at 9 bases. CDR3 length: 12 amino acids. V gave up 10 bases and J gave up 5 bases; unmatched junction bases: 5. Per the germline V gene, CDR1 is LNHDA and CDR2 is SQIVND (reference sequence). The CDR3 DNA follows: TGTGCCACCTCGGACAGGGGATATGGCTACACCTTC. This translates into CATSDRGYGYTF.

The chain has TRBV11-2 and TRBJ2-7, with 9 bases fitting TRBD1. With 7 bases clipped from V and 4 bases from J, the junction kept 8 bases outside the gene matches. The CDR3 covers 14 residues. CDR1 is SGHAT, CDR2 FQNNGV, per germline. The CDR3: CASNDGTGTYEQYF. CDR3 DNA sequence: TGTGCCAGCAACGACGGGACAGGGACATACGAGCAGTACTTC.

Points on this clone: The junction does not match germline at one end; this may be a read error. This sequence joins TRBV2 and TRBJ1-6; D gene uncertain. The CDR3 sequence is 15 residues long. Germline V gives CDR1 SNHLY, CDR2 FYNNEI. CDR3 amino acids: CASRDKSSYNSPLHF. The CDR3 DNA follows: TGTGCCAGCCGTGACAAGAGCTCCTATAATTCACCCCTCCACTTT.